Sequencing of this TCR beta chain was carried out in a study of response to subunit inactivated influenza vaccine. Germline lookup yields CDR1 SGDLS and CDR2 YYNGEE. Trimming took 0 bases from V and 6 from J, leaving 13 bases between them. The CDR3 is made up of 15 amino acids. TCRdb independently ran MiXCR on the RT-PCR reads; one entry per CDR3 protein. The sample has roughly 540,000 distinct CDR3 sequences; approximately 20% are singletons. These records were also assigned to another study, of T cells expressing NK-cell markers. According to that study: UMIs were included in TCR beta cDNA generated by 5'RACE template switching.

The chain combines TRBV9 with TRBJ2-1; D might be TRBD2 (5 bases). The receptor comes from a man aged 45-65 years who received an inactivated influenza vaccine. The sample consisted of CD4+ T cells sorted from PBMCs, taken about 12 days after vaccination. In nucleotides, the CDR3 is TGTGCCAGCAGCGTAGTACTAGAATTCGGCAATGAGCAGTTCTTC. The encoded protein is CASSVVLEFGNEQFF.